A single sample gave rise to the 28 T cell receptor beta chains below, sequenced in a study of identical twins. TCRdb re-analysed the 5' RACE reads in MiXCR, keeping a single row per CDR3 protein. The sample lists about 690,000 distinct CDR3 sequences; roughly 6% were seen once. Sequenced sample: naive T cells sorted from blood. Receptors were obtained from a man aged 18 to 30 in good health.

This clonotype was detected ten times or more. The rearrangement links TRBV5-1 to TRBJ2-1, with D possibly being TRBD1 or TRBD2 (5 bases each). Germline V gene data show CDR1 as SGHRS and CDR2 as YFSETQ. V lost 4 bases, J lost 4 bases, and 9 bases lay in between. The CDR3 is 13 amino acids. The CDR3 spells CASSRDGYNEQFF. The DNA of the CDR3 is TGCGCCAGCAGCCGGGACGGATACAATGAGCAGTTCTTC. Full variable domain (outside the CDR3, taken from reference TRBV5-1 and TRBJ2-1): KAGVTQTPRYLIKTRGQQVTLSCSPISGHRSVSWYQQTPGQGLQFLFEYFSETQRNKGNFPGRFSGRQFSNSRSEMNVSTLELGDSALYLCASSRDGYNEQFFGPGTRLTVL.

This clonotype was counted many times. CDR3 in amino acids: CSARDLLVGGDEQFF. The DNA of the CDR3 is TGCAGTGCTAGAGATCTACTAGTGGGTGGTGATGAGCAGTTCTTC. V gene TRBV20-1 combines with J gene TRBJ2-1; tentatively, D is TRBD2 (5 bases). V was trimmed by 0 bases and J by 8 bases, leaving 17 bases between them. In germline, CDR1 is DFQATT, CDR2 SNEGSKA (reference sequence). The CDR3 has 15 amino acids.

This clonotype was detected ten times or more. The rearrangement links TRBV20-1 to TRBJ2-7, with 7 bases fitting TRBD2. Germline V gene sequence: CDR1 DFQATT, CDR2 SNEGSKA (reference sequence). The V gene end was trimmed by 0 bases and the J gene end by 3 bases; junction bases not matched to a gene: 8. The CDR3 is made up of 15 amino acids. The CDR3 protein is CSARDARGRNYEQYV. The CDR3 DNA is TGCAGTGCTAGAGATGCGCGGGGGAGAAACTACGAGCAGTACGTC.

The table lists this clonotype with many counts. The V and J genes are TRBV9 and TRBJ2-5; the D is unclear. CDR3 length: 12 residues. Germline V gene sequence: CDR1 SGDLS, CDR2 YYNGEE. The V end was cut by 0 bases, the J end by 4 bases, with 4 bases between. The CDR3 region is CASSVDVETQYF. The CDR3, as DNA: TGTGCCAGCAGCGTAGATGTAGAGACCCAGTACTTC. Together with reference TRBV9 and TRBJ2-5, the CDR3 gives the full variable domain: DSGVTQTPKHLITATGQRVTLRCSPRSGDLSVYWYQQSLDQGLQFLIQYYNGEERAKGNILERFSAQQFPDLHSELNLSSLELGDSALYFCASSVDVETQYFGPGTRLLVL.

This clonotype was found a few times. The gene calls are TRBV13 and TRBJ2-2; the D call may be TRBD1 or TRBD2 (5 bases each). This CDR3 region has 16 residues. Trimming pared 0 bases from V and 4 bases from J, leaving 12 bases between. Germline V gene sequence: CDR1 PRHDT, CDR2 FYEKMQ (reference sequence). The CDR3 nucleotides read TGTGCCAGCAGCTTAGGGCCAACGGGGCTCACCGGGGAGCTGTTTTTT. Encoded protein: CASSLGPTGLTGELFF.

The rearrangement uses TRBV7-8 and TRBJ2-5; the D gene is possibly TRBD2 (6 bases). The CDR3 is 15 amino acids. Per the germline V gene, CDR1 is SGHVS and CDR2 is FQNEAQ. The V end lost 5 bases, the J end lost 1 base, and 14 bases lay between the germline ends. The CDR3 here is CASSPWVGGQETQYF. The CDR3, as DNA: TGTGCCAGCAGCCCCTGGGTGGGGGGCCAAGAGACCCAGTACTTC. Looking up the rest from reference TRBV7-8 and TRBJ2-5 gives the full variable domain: GAGVSQSPRYKVAKRGQDVALRCDPISGHVSLFWYQQALGQGPEFLTYFQNEAQLDKSGLPSDRFFAERPEGSVSTLKIQRTQQEDSAVYLCASSPWVGGQETQYFGPGTRLLVL.

This clonotype was seen a few times. The V and J genes are TRBV20-1 and TRBJ2-1; D gene ambiguous. The CDR3 extends over 16 amino acids. Deletions cut 0 bases from V and 0 bases from J, with 12 bases between. In germline, CDR1 is DFQATT, CDR2 SNEGSKA (reference sequence). DNA for the CDR3: TGCAGTGCTAGAGATAGTAAGAAGAGCTCCTACAATGAGCAGTTCTTC. It codes for CSARDSKKSSYNEQFF.

This clonotype was counted a few times. The chain uses TRBV23-1 and TRBJ2-1; no reliable D call. TRBV23-1 is an ORF, with its function uncertain. The CDR3 totals 15 residues. Trimming removed 3 bases from V and 5 bases from J, with 14 bases in between. The CDR3 bases are TGCGCCAGCAGTCAGCCGGTGGACCAGGACAATGAGCAGTTCTTC. Its protein product is CASSQPVDQDNEQFF.

This clonotype came up a few times. In nucleotides, the CDR3 is TGTGCCAGCAGCTCTAGCTTATGGGGGGAAGAGACCCAGTACTTC. Translating it yields CASSSSLWGEETQYF. The chain is built from TRBV7-2 and TRBJ2-5; possible D gene TRBD2, 6 bases. CDR1 SGHTA and CDR2 FQGNSA come from the germline V gene. The CDR3 runs 15 residues. The V end lost 4 bases, the J end lost 3 bases, and 15 bases lay between the germline ends.

This clonotype has a handful of counts. The chain is built from TRBV7-9 and TRBJ2-5, with 11 bases matching TRBD2. Germline V gives CDR1 SEHNR, CDR2 FQNEAQ (reference sequence). This CDR3 comprises 16 residues. J was trimmed by 0 bases and V by 5 bases; bases with no gene match: 5. Here the CDR3 reads CASSSSSGGYQETQYF. CDR3 sequence (DNA): TGTGCCAGCAGCAGCTCTAGCGGGGGGTACCAAGAGACCCAGTACTTC.

This clonotype was counted between two and nine times. The chain links TRBV5-1 to TRBJ2-5, with a possible D match to TRBD2 (6 bases). Trimming took 2 bases from V and 2 from J, leaving 13 bases between them. Germline lookup yields CDR1 SGHRS and CDR2 YFSETQ. This CDR3 contains 15 residues. The CDR3 region is CASSLLAAEQETQYF. The CDR3 nucleotides read TGCGCCAGCAGCTTATTAGCGGCCGAACAAGAGACCCAGTACTTC.

This clonotype has ten or more counts. The chain employs TRBV7-8 and TRBJ2-2; maybe TRBD1 (5 bases). CDR3 length: 17 residues. Between the trimmed V and J ends, which lost 5 bases and 0 bases, there was a span of 16 bases. Germline V gene lookup returns CDR1 SGHVS and CDR2 FQNEAQ. The CDR3 is CASSPRPGQTNTGELFF. Here the CDR3 DNA reads TGTGCCAGCAGCCCGCGCCCAGGGCAAACGAACACCGGGGAGCTGTTTTTT.

The sample holds many counts of this clonotype. The chain employs TRBV27 and TRBJ2-1, with D perhaps TRBD1 or TRBD2 (5 bases each). CDR3 length: 13 residues. The V end was cut by 2 bases, the J end by 10 bases, with 12 bases between. CDR1 and CDR2 from the germline V gene are MNHEY and SMNVEV (reference sequence). The CDR3 reads CASSLGTFMEQFF. The DNA of the CDR3 is TGTGCCAGCAGTTTAGGGACGTTCATGGAGCAGTTCTTC.

This clonotype was seen at least ten times. V usage is TRBV29-1 and J usage is TRBJ2-2; a possible D gene is TRBD2 (5 bases). CDR3 length equals 11 residues. Germline assignment: CDR1 SQVTM and CDR2 ANQGSEA. V was clipped by 6 bases and J by 7 bases, with 9 bases between them. The CDR3 DNA reads as TGCAGCGTCGACCGGGACGGGGAGCTGTTTTTT. Translating gives CSVDRDGELFF.

This clonotype was detected ten times or more. J is TRBJ2-1 and V is TRBV7-9, with TRBD2 matching over 13 bases. J gave up 5 bases and V 5 bases, and 6 bases lay outside the gene matches. CDR1 is SEHNR, CDR2 FQNEAQ, per germline (reference sequence). The CDR3 is 16 amino acids. This CDR3 reads CASSVWTSGSDNEQFF. CDR3 bases: TGTGCCAGCAGCGTCTGGACTAGCGGGAGCGACAATGAGCAGTTCTTC.

The rearrangement uses TRBV11-1 and TRBJ2-2; possible D gene TRBD1, 6 bases. Germline V gives CDR1 SGHAT, CDR2 FQDESV (reference sequence). The CDR3 loop spans 16 amino acids. Trimming stripped 3 bases from V and 5 bases from J, with 16 bases between. DNA for the CDR3: TGTGCCAGCAGCTTCGGTCAGGGGATTGCAACCGGGGAGCTGTTTTTT. Translating it yields CASSFGQGIATGELFF.

This clonotype was counted between two and nine times. This rearrangement joins TRBV11-3 to TRBJ2-2; D remains ambiguous. The CDR3 extends over 15 amino acids. V was clipped by 5 bases and J by 6 bases, with 16 bases between them. Germline-derived CDR1 and CDR2 are SGHNT and YENEEA. The CDR3 here is CASSPVLTFPGELFF. The CDR3 DNA sequence: TGTGCCAGCAGCCCTGTGTTGACGTTTCCCGGGGAGCTGTTTTTT.

This clonotype occurred a few times. The rearrangement joins TRBV7-7 to TRBJ2-5; D possibly corresponds to TRBD2 (5 bases). Germline V lookup: CDR1 SSHAT, CDR2 FNYEAQ (reference sequence). Between the trimmed V and J ends, which lost 5 bases and 4 bases, there was a span of 17 bases. CDR3 length equals 15 residues. The DNA of the CDR3 is TGTGCCAGCAGCCCCGTGAGGGCCCCAACAGAGACCCAGTACTTC. It specifies CASSPVRAPTETQYF.

This clonotype was observed at least ten times. V usage is TRBV29-1 and J usage is TRBJ1-1; D gene uncertain. V was trimmed by 4 bases and J by 10 bases, leaving 16 bases between them. There are 12 residues in the CDR3. Germline V CDR1 and CDR2: SQVTM, ANQGSEA. The CDR3 region has the DNA TGCAGCGTTGTGGGTCCTAAAGTCGGAGCTTTCTTT. It codes for CSVVGPKVGAFF.

This clonotype was counted many times. The chain is built from TRBV4-1 and TRBJ1-4, with D possibly matching TRBD1 (6 bases). Germline V lookup: CDR1 MGHRA, CDR2 YSYEKL. V was pared by 5 bases and J by 4 bases, with 14 bases between. The CDR3 consists of 15 residues. In DNA, the CDR3 is TGCGCCAGCAGCTACAAAGGGGGAAATAATGAAAAACTGTTTTTT. This gives the protein CASSYKGGNNEKLFF.

This clonotype has a count of ten or more. The gene calls are TRBV7-2 and TRBJ2-3, with D unresolved. With 5 bases removed from V and 0 bases from J, the gap between germline ends came to 6 bases. The germline V gene encodes CDR1 SGHTA and CDR2 FQGNSA. This CDR3 has 13 residues. The CDR3 DNA follows: TGTGCCAGCAGCGTAACTAGCACAGATACGCAGTATTTT. This codes for CASSVTSTDTQYF.

Only a few counts were recorded for this clonotype. This chain links TRBV27 with TRBJ2-1; TRBD1 matches 10 bases. This CDR3 is built from 18 residues. Germline CDR1 MNHEY, CDR2 SMNVEV (reference sequence). Trimming took 5 bases from V and 8 from J; bases not matched to a gene: 18. The CDR3 coding sequence is TGTGCCAGCAGTCCGGGACAGGGGTGGGACTTGGCGGGCGATGAGCAGTTCTTC. This translates into CASSPGQGWDLAGDEQFF.

The gene calls are TRBV28 and TRBJ1-1; no firm D call. Germline values: CDR1 MDHEN, CDR2 SYDVKM. V gave up 3 bases and J gave up 1 base, with 12 bases separating them. The CDR3 runs 15 residues. CDR3 residues: CASSFGVSGNTEAFF. CDR3 DNA: TGTGCCAGCAGTTTCGGGGTCTCCGGGAACACTGAAGCTTTCTTT.

This clonotype was picked up a small number of times. The chain carries TRBV20-1 and TRBJ2-5; 10 positions match TRBD2. Losses at the gene ends were 6 bases for V and 5 bases for J; bases not matched to a gene: 9. The length of the CDR3 is 14 residues. Germline CDR1 reads DFQATT; CDR2 reads SNEGSKA (reference sequence). DNA for the CDR3: TGCAGTGCCCCCCAAGCGGGAGGGCGGGAGACCCAGTACTTC. Translated: CSAPQAGGRETQYF.

The genes are TRBV4-3 and TRBJ2-5, with 8 bases identical to TRBD2. The J segment lost 3 bases and the V segment lost 0 bases, leaving 6 bases of the junction unmatched. CDR3 length: 16 amino acids. Germline V gives CDR1 LGHNA, CDR2 YSLEER. The CDR3 sequence: CASSQDRTGGEETQYF. The CDR3 DNA is TGCGCCAGCAGCCAAGATCGCACGGGAGGGGAAGAGACCCAGTACTTC.

The sample holds many counts of this clonotype. The rearrangement joins TRBV29-1 to TRBJ2-1; TRBD2 is a possible D gene (6 bases). This CDR3 region has 14 residues. V was pared by 3 bases and J by 7 bases, with 16 bases between. Germline V lookup: CDR1 SQVTM, CDR2 ANQGSEA. As DNA, the CDR3 is TGCAGCGTTGATGGGCGGGGAGTCACAAATGAGCAGTTCTTC. Translation: CSVDGRGVTNEQFF.

Only a few counts were recorded for this clonotype. V gene TRBV6-1 combines with J gene TRBJ1-5; TRBD1 matches at 8 bases. CDR1 is MNHNS, CDR2 SASEGT, per germline. This CDR3 has 14 amino acids. V lost 8 bases to trimming and J lost 5 bases; unmatched junction nucleotides: 8. CDR3 sequence (DNA): TGTGCCAGCGGCCCAGGGGGCCCTTATCAGCCCCAGCATTTT. It is translated as CASGPGGPYQPQHF.

The V and J genes are TRBV4-3 and TRBJ2-7; the D gene is possibly TRBD1 (5 bases). The V end was cut by 0 bases, the J end by 2 bases, with 11 bases between. Germline values: CDR1 LGHNA, CDR2 YSLEER. The CDR3 extends over 15 amino acids. CDR3 sequence: CASSQEIQGTYEQYF. In nucleotides, the CDR3 is TGCGCCAGCAGCCAAGAGATCCAGGGCACCTACGAGCAGTACTTC.